The following is a TCR beta chain sequence with its context. The antigen is unknown. The CDR3 has 14 amino acids. Trimming took 4 bases from V and 5 from J; bases not matched to a gene: 6. Germline V CDR1 and CDR2: MDHEN, SYDVKM. An amount of RNA that ranged from roughly 0.5 to 1 ug was reverse transcribed with random hexamers. TCRdb fed the immunoSEQ multiplex PCR reads into MiXCR, producing one record per CDR3 protein. This sample has approximately 130,000 distinct CDR3 sequences; roughly 89% occur once, and the top ten carry about 0.23%. These data belong to a study of CD8 T cells in Susac syndrome. Sequencing of TCR beta covered CD8+ and CD4+ T cells obtained from blood. Study conclusions and caveats: Acknowledgment was made by the study that its TCR sequencing and HLA analysis involved a relatively small number of individuals.

This chain joins TRBV28 and TRBJ2-3; 7 positions match TRBD2. Material: CD8+ T cells from PBMCs. This TCR came from a human donor with multiple sclerosis. Here the CDR3 reads CASSSEGGGDTQYF. The CDR3 DNA reads TGTGCCAGCAGTTCGGAGGGCGGGGGAGATACGCAGTATTTT.